Listed below are T cell receptor beta chains from one sample, sequenced in a study of shared clonotypes between healthy human individuals. The assay was immunoSEQ multiplex PCR, and TCRdb's table has in-frame clones only and misses some. The table includes about 2.5 million clones, around 92% detected once. The sample consisted of naive CD4+ T cells from PBMCs. All receptors derive from a man in his late teens or twenties in good health. Some clones in this sample may be carry-over from other donors' samples. Both conserved end residues are part of each CDR3. The D gene is left open where the match is weak. Clone size is given for some rows only: seen once, a few or many times, or a class if the clone is expanded.

V gene,J gene,clone size,D gene,CDR3 protein,CDR3 DNA
TRBV6-5,TRBJ2-1,-,-,CASTGTPGHEQFF,TGTGCCAGCACGGGGACTCCCGGTCATGAGCAGTTCTTC
TRBV14,TRBJ1-1,-,-,CASSQEAQEAFF,TGTGCCAGCAGCCAAGAAGCCCAAGAAGCTTTCTTT
TRBV30,TRBJ2-4,-,-,CAWSVVPVSRDLYF,TGTGCCTGGAGTGTTGTCCCGGTCAGCAGGGATCTGTACTTC
TRBV28,TRBJ1-5,few,-,CASSLVISNQPQHF,TGTGCCAGCAGTTTAGTGATAAGCAATCAGCCCCAGCATTTT
TRBV7-3,TRBJ2-3,-,TRBD1,CASSPGTGGVDTQYF,TGTGCCAGCAGTCCCGGGACAGGGGGAGTAGATACGCAGTATTTT
TRBV28,TRBJ2-7,once,TRBD2,CASSFRAGVSYEQYF,TGTGCCAGCAGTTTTCGGGCGGGAGTCAGCTACGAGCAGTACTTC
TRBV6-5,TRBJ2-7,-,-,CASSYSYGSLSYEQYF,TGTGCCAGCAGTTACTCGTATGGCTCACTTTCGTACGAGCAGTACTTC
TRBV7-2,TRBJ1-5,-,-,CASSLVSDINQPQHF,TGTGCCAGCAGCTTAGTTTCAGATATCAATCAGCCCCAGCATTTT
TRBV6-1,TRBJ2-5,-,-,CASSDGPLETQYF,TGTGCCAGCAGTGATGGGCCGTTGGAGACCCAGTACTTC
TRBV7-2,TRBJ2-1,-,TRBD2,CASSPGTSGSQQFF,TGTGCCAGCAGCCCCGGGACTAGCGGGAGTCAGCAGTTCTTC
TRBV4-3,TRBJ2-1,-,-,CASSQDGVGGVYNEQFF,TGCGCCAGCAGCCAAGATGGGGTGGGGGGCGTTTACAATGAGCAGTTCTTC
TRBV5-4,TRBJ2-7,-,-,CASSLQAGPISYEQYF,TGTGCCAGCAGCTTGCAAGCGGGCCCAATCTCCTACGAGCAGTACTTC
TRBV5-1,TRBJ2-7,-,-,CASSLPGPDSYEQYF,TGCGCCAGCAGCTTACCGGGACCTGACTCCTACGAGCAGTACTTC
TRBV10-3,TRBJ2-3,-,TRBD2,CAISEPGLADTDTQYF,TGTGCCATCAGTGAGCCGGGGCTAGCGGATACAGATACGCAGTATTTT
TRBV7-3,TRBJ2-7,-,TRBD2,CASSLAGGGSYEQYF,TGTGCCAGCAGCTTAGCGGGAGGCGGCTCCTACGAGCAGTACTTC
TRBV28,TRBJ2-5,-,-,CASSGVGGKETQYF,TGTGCCAGCAGTGGAGTAGGGGGTAAAGAGACCCAGTACTTC
TRBV28,TRBJ2-3,-,TRBD2,CASSLREPDTQYF,TGTGCCAGCAGTCTGCGGGAGCCAGATACGCAGTATTTT
TRBV9,TRBJ2-1,once,-,CASSVVLAGGVQFF,TGTGCCAGCAGCGTAGTTTTGGCAGGGGGGGTGCAGTTCTTC
TRBV6-6,TRBJ1-4,-,TRBD1,CASSPGGFWDEKLFF,TGTGCCAGCAGTCCAGGGGGTTTTTGGGATGAAAAACTGTTTTTT
TRBV25-1,TRBJ2-5,-,-,CASSDINPGETQYF,TGTGCCAGCAGTGACATTAATCCAGGGGAGACCCAGTACTTC
TRBV30,TRBJ2-4,-,-,CAWTPNLSQIQYF,TGTGCCTGGACCCCTAATCTTAGTCAAATTCAGTACTTC
TRBV11-2,TRBJ1-2,-,-,CAPGGYTF,TGTGCCCCCGGGGGCTACACCTTC
TRBV6-6,TRBJ2-1,-,-,CASSTRASVYNEQFF,TGTGCCAGCAGTACGCGGGCTAGTGTCTACAATGAGCAGTTCTTC
TRBV19,TRBJ2-7,-,TRBD2,CASSIRLAGGDEQYF,TGTGCCAGTAGTATACGTCTAGCGGGAGGGGACGAGCAGTACTTC
TRBV5-1,TRBJ2-5,-,-,CASSRPGHLQETQYF,TGCGCCAGCAGCCGCCCGGGACACCTACAAGAGACCCAGTACTTC
TRBV6-1,TRBJ1-1,-,-,CASSSEMNTEAFF,TGTGCCAGCAGTTCGGAAATGAACACTGAAGCTTTCTTT
TRBV7-3,TRBJ2-3,-,-,CASSFGTDTQYF,TGTGCCAGCAGCTTTGGCACAGATACGCAGTATTTT
TRBV5-4,TRBJ1-2,-,TRBD1,CASTDRAASGGYTF,TGTGCCAGCACCGACAGGGCGGCTTCGGGCGGCTACACCTTC
TRBV6-6,TRBJ2-5,-,TRBD2,CASRLAGQETQYF,TGTGCCAGCCGACTAGCGGGCCAAGAGACCCAGTACTTC
TRBV28,TRBJ2-7,-,TRBD1,CASSFWDRSLYEQYF,TGTGCCAGCAGTTTTTGGGACAGGAGCCTCTACGAGCAGTACTTC
TRBV7-3,TRBJ2-2,-,-,CASSPPGLSATGELFF,TGTGCCAGCAGCCCGCCGGGACTCTCGGCCACCGGGGAGCTGTTTTTT
TRBV2,TRBJ2-1,-,-,CASSVGGGGLNEQFF,TGTGCCAGCAGTGTCGGCGGTGGAGGTCTCAATGAGCAGTTCTTC
TRBV6-5,TRBJ2-7,-,TRBD1,CASSSLGTGVTYEQYF,TGTGCCAGCAGTTCGCTCGGGACAGGAGTTACCTACGAGCAGTACTTC
TRBV9,TRBJ1-1,-,-,CASSVAEGFGTEAFF,TGTGCCAGCAGCGTAGCGGAGGGGTTCGGCACTGAAGCTTTCTTT
TRBV11-2,TRBJ2-5,-,-,CASSSVETQYF,TGTGCCAGCAGCTCCGTAGAGACCCAGTACTTC
TRBV4-2,TRBJ2-1,-,-,CASSQTGTYNEQFF,TGTGCCAGCAGCCAGACGGGGACCTACAATGAGCAGTTCTTC
TRBV28,TRBJ1-1,-,-,CASRSDSNTEAFF,TGTGCCAGCAGATCCGACAGCAATACTGAAGCTTTCTTT
TRBV27,TRBJ1-1,-,-,CASSPHRVIGGTEAFF,TGTGCCAGCAGTCCCCACCGGGTGATTGGTGGCACTGAAGCTTTCTTT
TRBV15,TRBJ2-3,-,-,CATSTGAGVADTQYF,TGTGCCACCAGCACAGGGGCGGGAGTGGCAGATACGCAGTATTTT
TRBV28,TRBJ2-1,-,-,CASSQLGADQFF,TGTGCCAGCAGTCAGCTGGGGGCGGATCAGTTCTTC
TRBV7-2,TRBJ2-7,once,TRBD2,CASSFGLAGDSGSSYEQYF,TGTGCCAGCAGCTTCGGACTAGCGGGAGACTCGGGGAGCTCCTACGAGCAGTACTTC
TRBV5-4,TRBJ2-5,-,TRBD2,CASSQGLAEYQETQYF,TGTGCCAGCAGCCAGGGACTAGCAGAGTACCAAGAGACCCAGTACTTC
TRBV2,TRBJ2-7,-,TRBD1,CASSEVRTGLYEQYF,TGTGCCAGCAGTGAAGTCAGGACAGGTCTCTACGAGCAGTACTTC
TRBV4-2,TRBJ2-2,-,TRBD1,CASSQLRGDTGGTIGELFF,TGTGCCAGCAGCCAACTACGCGGGGATACAGGGGGAACTATCGGGGAGCTGTTTTTT
TRBV11-2,TRBJ2-5,-,TRBD2,CASSLALAGGEETQYF,TGTGCCAGCAGCTTAGCACTAGCGGGAGGGGAAGAGACCCAGTACTTC
TRBV11-3,TRBJ1-1,-,-,CASSFSSANTEAFF,TGTGCCAGCAGCTTTTCCTCCGCCAACACTGAAGCTTTCTTT
TRBV14,TRBJ1-2,-,TRBD1,CASSQGTGPFNYGYTF,TGTGCCAGCAGCCAAGGGACAGGGCCTTTTAACTATGGCTACACCTTC
TRBV15,TRBJ1-4,once,-,CATSRGGGIATNEKLFF,TGTGCCACCAGCAGGGGCGGAGGGATTGCAACTAATGAAAAACTGTTTTTT
TRBV6-5,TRBJ1-2,-,TRBD1,CASSRTGKDYGYTF,TGTGCCAGCAGTCGGACAGGGAAAGACTATGGCTACACCTTC